The 22 T cell receptor beta chains below all came from one sample that was sequenced in a study of cytomegalovirus exposure and HLA in healthy donors. A multiplex PCR was run with 60 Vbeta primers and 13 Jbeta primers. The method was immunoSEQ multiplex PCR; TCRdb's version includes in-frame clones alone and lacks a portion of them. The sample consists of more than 95,000 clones, approximately 80% of them appearing once. Sequenced sample: PBMCs. Source of these receptors: a man aged 30 to 39 in good health and CMV-seropositive.

The rearrangement joins TRBV5-4 to TRBJ1-3, with TRBD1 matching 7 bases. The J segment lost 0 bases and the V segment lost 4 bases, leaving 16 bases of the junction unmatched. There are 19 residues in the CDR3. The germline CDR1 and CDR2 sequences are SGHNT and YYREEE (reference sequence). This CDR3 is CASSHSGTVNYYSGNTIYF. The DNA of the CDR3 is TGTGCCAGCAGCCATAGTGGGACAGTTAACTACTACTCTGGAAACACCATATATTTT. Complete variable domain (other parts from reference TRBV5-4 and TRBJ1-3): ETGVTQSPTHLIKTRGQQVTLRCSSQSGHNTVSWYQQALGQGPQFIFQYYREEENGRGNFPPRFSGLQFPNYSSELNVNALELDDSALYLCASSHSGTVNYYSGNTIYFGEGSWLTVV.

CDR3 protein: CASFPGTGVYNEQFF. Written as DNA, the CDR3 is TGTGCCAGCTTCCCGGGGACAGGGGTTTACAATGAGCAGTTCTTC. The chain recombines TRBV6-1 with TRBJ2-1, with 10 bases matching TRBD1. The CDR3 sequence is 15 residues long. Germline lookup yields CDR1 MNHNS and CDR2 SASEGT. V was clipped by 8 bases and J by 4 bases; unmatched bases: 8.

This clone was seen only a few times. The genes are TRBV5-1 and TRBJ2-3, with D tentatively TRBD1 (6 bases). This CDR3 region has 14 residues. The V gene's germline CDR1 is SGHRS and CDR2 YFSETQ. Trimming cost V 7 bases and J 0 bases, with 12 bases left between them. CDR3: CASGSTGSTDTQYF. The DNA for the CDR3 is TGCGCCAGCGGGAGTACAGGGAGCACAGATACGCAGTATTTT.

The J gene is TRBJ2-1, the V gene TRBV4-1, with D possibly being TRBD1 (6 bases). V gave up 1 base and J gave up 3 bases, with 13 bases separating them. CDR1 MGHRA and CDR2 YSYEKL come from the germline V gene. The CDR3 is 16 amino acids. The CDR3 DNA is TGCGCCAGCAGCCAAGTAGGGGGTGGGGGCTACAATGAGCAGTTCTTC. Translating gives CASSQVGGGGYNEQFF.

The rearrangement links TRBV2 to TRBJ1-6; 7 positions agree with TRBD1. Germline lookup yields CDR1 SNHLY and CDR2 FYNNEI. The trim removed 5 bases at V and 5 bases at J, leaving 6 bases unmatched. CDR3 length: 15 residues. The CDR3 region is CASSRRTGDNSPLHF. CDR3 sequence (DNA): TGTGCCAGCAGTAGAAGGACAGGAGATAATTCACCCCTCCACTTT.

The V call is TRBV7-2, the J call TRBJ1-5; D unclear. Trimming removed 7 bases from V and 7 bases from J, with 14 bases in between. CDR3 length: 13 amino acids. Germline CDR1 is SGHTA and CDR2 is FQGNSA. CDR3 nucleotide sequence: TGTGCCAGCAAAAGAGAGGTTGGCCAGCCCCAGCATTTT. The encoded protein is CASKREVGQPQHF.

The rearrangement uses TRBV29-1 and TRBJ1-2; maybe TRBD1 (6 bases). Trimming left V 8 bases short and J 4 bases short, with 17 bases between. Germline V gene lookup returns CDR1 SQVTM and CDR2 ANQGSEA. CDR3 length: 13 amino acids. The CDR3 DNA follows: TGCAGCTCGTGGACAGATCTTGGCTATGGCTACACCTTC. Translation: CSSWTDLGYGYTF. The full variable domain, rest sourced from reference TRBV29-1 and TRBJ1-2, is SAVISQKPSRDICQRGTSLTIQCQVDSQVTMMFWYRQQPGQSLTLIATANQGSEATYESGFVIDKFPISRPNLTFSTLTVSNMSPEDSSIYLCSSWTDLGYGYTFGSGTRLTVV.

Of note for this clone: A read error may account for a junction end that differs from germline. The chain combines TRBV4-3 with TRBJ2-6, with D possibly being TRBD1 (6 bases). The CDR3 is 19 amino acids. The germline gives CDR1 LGHNA, CDR2 YSLEER. In DNA form, the CDR3 reads TGCGCCAGCAGCCATCCCACAGGGCAGGAAAGCTCTGGGGCCAACGGCCTGACTTTC. Translation gives CASSHPTGQESSGANGLTF.

The chain links TRBV4-3 to TRBJ2-2; D is possibly TRBD2 (5 bases). Trimming removed 0 bases from V and 2 bases from J, with 13 bases in between. There are 17 residues in the CDR3. Germline CDR1 and CDR2: LGHNA and YSLEER. In DNA form, the CDR3 reads TGCGCCAGCAGCCAAGAAGGTTTCGGACTCAACACCGGGGAGCTGTTTTTT. This codes for CASSQEGFGLNTGELFF.

The chain employs TRBV7-3 and TRBJ1-2, with D uncertain. The CDR3 spans 14 residues. With 8 bases removed from V and 8 bases from J, the gap between germline ends came to 21 bases. Germline V gene data show CDR1 as SGHTA and CDR2 as FQGTGA. The CDR3, as DNA: TGTGCCAGCGGCCCGGGAGATGGACCGCGGGGCTACACCTTC. It encodes CASGPGDGPRGYTF.

This rearrangement joins TRBV7-6 to TRBJ2-6; D unclear. Germline V lookup: CDR1 SGHVS, CDR2 FNYEAQ. This CDR3 is built from 14 residues. Trimming cost V 5 bases and J 1 base, with 6 bases left between them. In DNA, the CDR3 is TGTGCCAGCAGCCTATCTTCTGGGGCCAACGTCCTGACTTTC. Protein sequence: CASSLSSGANVLTF.

In this sample, this clone turned up once. V and J are TRBV9 and TRBJ2-5; tentatively, D is TRBD2 (6 bases). Per the germline V gene, CDR1 is SGDLS and CDR2 is YYNGEE. V lost 5 bases and J 3 bases, leaving 11 bases between the germline ends. CDR3 length: 13 amino acids. CDR3 amino acids: CASSRGLEETQYF. DNA for the CDR3: TGTGCCAGCAGTCGGGGACTTGAAGAGACCCAGTACTTC.

The genes are TRBV4-1 and TRBJ2-1; TRBD1 matches 7 bases. The CDR3 runs 15 residues. The germline V gene encodes CDR1 MGHRA and CDR2 YSYEKL. The V segment lost 5 bases and the J segment 3 bases; nucleotides outside the gene matches: 7. The CDR3 protein is CASSRDRVSYNEQFF. DNA for the CDR3: TGCGCCAGCAGCAGAGACAGGGTGAGCTACAATGAGCAGTTCTTC.

The chain links TRBV6-7 to TRBJ1-5, with 11 bases aligning to TRBD1. TRBV6-7 is annotated as an ORF whose role is uncertain. The ends lost 5 bases at V and 0 bases at J; junction bases unmatched: 15. CDR3 length: 20 residues. CDR3 sequence: CASSTPLDRGPHYSNQPQHF. The DNA for the CDR3 is TGTGCCAGCAGTACCCCCCTGGACAGGGGGCCGCATTATAGCAATCAGCCCCAGCATTTT.

J is TRBJ2-2 and V is TRBV18; D remains unclear. Germline V gives CDR1 KGHSH, CDR2 LQKENI. CDR3 length: 15 amino acids. V lost 8 bases and J lost 4, with 17 bases in between. The DNA for the CDR3 is TGTGCCAGCGTCACCCAGCAGGTCGGCACCGGGGAGCTGTTTTTT. Translating gives CASVTQQVGTGELFF.

As regards this clone: Germline is not matched at one junction end, which may reflect a read error. This chain connects TRBV7-9 to TRBJ2-5; 7 nucleotides agree with TRBD1. Gene TRBJ2-7 matches the end of the DNA better, so the J call may be wrong. The V gene's germline CDR1 is SEHNR and CDR2 FQNEAQ (reference sequence). The CDR3 consists of 16 residues. CDR3 amino acids: CSSSLTAGGLSYEQYF. The CDR3 DNA reads as TGTTCCAGCAGCTTAACTGCAGGGGGTCTTTCCTACGAGCAGTACTTC.

The chain links TRBV10-3 to TRBJ1-5, with D possibly being TRBD1 (6 bases). The germline V gene encodes CDR1 ENHRY and CDR2 SYGVKD. The CDR3 loop spans 17 amino acids. Trimming cost V 3 bases and J 0 bases, with 15 bases left between them. In DNA form, the CDR3 reads TGTGCCATCAGTGATGGGGCAGGGGATGATAGCAATCAGCCCCAGCATTTT. Translation: CAISDGAGDDSNQPQHF.

V is TRBV5-4 and J is TRBJ2-1; a possible D gene is TRBD1 (5 bases). The CDR3 is 13 amino acids. V lost 4 bases, J lost 5 bases, and 10 bases lay in between. Germline V gene lookup returns CDR1 SGHNT and CDR2 YYREEE (reference sequence). Written as DNA, the CDR3 is TGTGCCAGCAGCCGAGACAGAGACAATGAGCAGTTCTTC. It codes for CASSRDRDNEQFF.

Details on this clone: A junction end diverges from the germline sequence, so it may reflect a read error. The genes are TRBV7-9 and TRBJ2-6; a possible D gene is TRBD1 (6 bases). CDR1 and CDR2 (germline): SEHNR, FQNEAQ (reference sequence). The CDR3 sequence is 16 residues long. The CDR3 nucleotides are TGTGCCAGCAGCTCTACAGGGTATACCGGGGCCAACGGCCTGACTTTC. It yields the protein CASSSTGYTGANGLTF.

V gene TRBV7-8 combines with J gene TRBJ1-1; D uncertain. This CDR3 has 12 amino acids. Germline V gene lookup returns CDR1 SGHVS and CDR2 FQNEAQ. Trimming pared 2 bases from V and 8 bases from J, leaving 9 bases between. The CDR3 sequence is CASSLNAGEAFF. DNA of the CDR3: TGTGCCAGCAGCTTAAATGCAGGCGAAGCTTTCTTT.

As concerns this clone: The junction differs from germline at one of its ends, possibly a read error. This chain links TRBV5-1 with TRBJ2-4, with 7 bases that match TRBD1. The CDR3 totals 18 residues. In germline, CDR1 is SGHRS, CDR2 YFSETQ. CDR3 in amino acids: CASSWYPGGIGDRNSQYF. DNA for the CDR3: TGCGCCAGCAGCTGGTACCCCGGCGGCATAGGGGACAGAAACAGTCAGTACTTC.

This rearrangement joins TRBV2 to TRBJ1-2; the D gene is possibly TRBD1 (6 bases). The germline V gene has CDR1 SNHLY and CDR2 FYNNEI. The CDR3 covers 15 residues. V lost 3 bases to trimming and J lost 2 bases, with 13 bases between them. The CDR3 nucleotides are TGTGCCAGCAGTGATCAGGCAGGGGCGAACTATGGCTACACCTTC. Protein sequence: CASSDQAGANYGYTF.